A selection of T cell receptor beta chains follows, all from one sample in a study of T cell changes during pregnancy in multiple sclerosis. Profiling relied on immunoSEQ multiplex PCR, and the TCRdb table lists in-frame clones only, not all of them. The table includes some 57,000 clones, about nine tenths detected once. Material: CD4+ T cells from peripheral blood mononuclear cells, obtained in the first trimester of pregnancy. The receptors originated from a female donor with multiple sclerosis, enrolled in a pregnancy study. Each CDR3 is given with its conserved first and last residue. D genes are given only for firm matches. Expanded clones get a size class; other rows say once, few or many, or leave the size out.

clone_size,v_call,d_call,j_call,cdr3_aa,cdr3_nt
.,TRBV21-1,.,TRBJ2-5,CASTRGQETQYF,TGTGCCAGCACCAGGGGCCAAGAGACCCAGTACTTC
.,TRBV5-4,.,TRBJ2-7,CASSLVGGASEEQYF,TGTGCCAGCAGCTTGGTTGGGGGGGCTTCTGAGGAGCAGTACTTC
.,TRBV11-1,TRBD1,TRBJ1-2,CASSYRQGGYTF,TGTGCCAGCAGCTACAGACAGGGAGGCTACACCTTC
.,TRBV9,TRBD1,TRBJ1-2,CASSVGQGTGGYTF,TGTGCCAGCAGCGTAGGACAGGGAACGGGTGGCTACACCTTC
few,TRBV5-1,.,TRBJ1-6,CASSLPQGLDSPLHF,TGCGCCAGCAGCTTGCCACAGGGTTTGGATTCACCCCTCCACTTT
.,TRBV19,TRBD1,TRBJ1-5,CAIGTGGLNNQPQHF,TGTGCCATCGGGACAGGGGGCCTTAACAATCAGCCCCAGCATTTT
.,TRBV6-6,.,TRBJ1-5,CASSFNRDQPQHF,TGTGCCAGCAGTTTCAACAGGGATCAGCCCCAGCATTTT
.,TRBV5-1,.,TRBJ1-3,CASSLAGSYGNTIYF,TGCGCCAGCAGCTTGGCAGGGTCATACGGAAACACCATATATTTT
.,TRBV6-1,TRBD1,TRBJ2-7,CASRDSSYEQYF,TGTGCCAGCCGGGACAGCTCCTACGAGCAGTACTTC
.,TRBV28,TRBD2,TRBJ2-1,CASSSLSSSGGRYNEQFF,TGTGCCAGCAGTTCCCTTTCCTCTAGCGGGGGCCGTTACAATGAGCAGTTCTTC
.,TRBV19,.,TRBJ1-1,CASSIPGRNTEAFF,TGTGCCAGTAGTATACCCGGGAGGAACACTGAAGCTTTCTTT
.,TRBV6-5,.,TRBJ2-7,CASSSPSEQYF,TGTGCCAGCAGTTCCCCTTCCGAGCAGTACTTC
.,TRBV19,TRBD1,TRBJ1-6,CAARDRARYNSPLHF,TGTGCCGCCCGGGACAGGGCTCGATATAATTCACCCCTCCACTTT
.,TRBV7-2,.,TRBJ1-2,CASSLRAAGYGYTF,TGTGCCAGCAGCTTAAGGGCAGCGGGGTATGGCTACACCTTC
.,TRBV9,TRBD1,TRBJ1-4,CASSPGTGYEKLFF,TGTGCCAGCAGCCCCGGGACAGGGTATGAAAAACTGTTTTTT
.,TRBV5-4,TRBD2,TRBJ2-1,CASSLASGGPYNEQFF,TGTGCCAGCAGCTTGGCTTCGGGGGGGCCCTACAATGAGCAGTTCTTC
.,TRBV6-6,.,TRBJ2-7,CASRKGREYEQYF,TGTGCCAGCAGAAAGGGTAGGGAGTACGAGCAGTACTTC
.,TRBV15,.,TRBJ1-2,CATSRDPGAGGGYTF,TGTGCCACCAGCAGAGATCCAGGGGCAGGCGGTGGCTACACCTTC
.,TRBV19,.,TRBJ1-4,CASSDFRDAGATNEKLFF,TGTGCCAGTAGTGACTTCCGGGACGCGGGAGCAACTAATGAAAAACTGTTTTTT
.,TRBV5-6,.,TRBJ2-7,CASSLEFRRVGEQYF,TGTGCCAGCAGCTTGGAATTCCGCAGGGTGGGCGAGCAGTACTTC
.,TRBV2,TRBD1,TRBJ2-6,CAGTTGGSGANVLTF,TGTGCCGGCACGACAGGGGGCTCTGGGGCCAACGTCCTGACTTTC
.,TRBV7-3,.,TRBJ1-2,CASSFLAGDGYTF,TGTGCCAGCAGCTTCCTCGCGGGTGATGGCTACACCTTC
once,TRBV9,.,TRBJ2-7,CASSALGSGTGPYEQYF,TGTGCCAGCAGCGCCTTAGGGTCGGGAACAGGGCCCTACGAGCAGTACTTC
.,TRBV7-3,.,TRBJ2-5,CASSLVANPEETQYF,TGTGCCAGCAGCTTAGTAGCGAACCCAGAAGAGACCCAGTACTTC
once,TRBV19,TRBD2,TRBJ2-3,CASSIAGTSGGTDTQYF,TGTGCCAGTAGTATAGCCGGGACTAGCGGGGGAACAGATACGCAGTATTTT
.,TRBV7-7,TRBD2,TRBJ2-1,CASSLGLAGDEQFF,TGTGCCAGCAGCCTCGGACTAGCGGGGGATGAGCAGTTCTTC
.,TRBV30,TRBD1,TRBJ1-2,CAWGQGVDGYTF,TGTGCCTGGGGACAGGGAGTTGATGGCTACACCTTC
.,TRBV7-2,.,TRBJ1-1,CASSLGGVNTEAFF,TGTGCCAGCAGCTTAGGCGGAGTGAACACTGAAGCTTTCTTT
.,TRBV9,TRBD1,TRBJ2-5,CASTRDRGPQETQYF,TGTGCCAGCACCCGGGACAGGGGGCCCCAAGAGACCCAGTACTTC
.,TRBV10-3,TRBD1,TRBJ1-2,CAISPGTVATHGYTF,TGTGCCATCAGTCCCGGGACAGTCGCCACCCATGGCTACACCTTC
.,TRBV2,TRBD1,TRBJ1-5,CASSHGTGGGQPQHF,TGTGCCAGCAGCCACGGGACAGGGGGAGGTCAGCCCCAGCATTTT
.,TRBV4-3,.,TRBJ1-2,CASSQDSGYEYGYTF,TGCGCCAGCAGCCAAGATTCAGGGTATGAATATGGCTACACCTTC
once,TRBV7-2,.,TRBJ1-4,CASSLGEPWTPLVEKLFF,TGTGCCAGCAGCTTAGGGGAACCCTGGACACCCCTTGTTGAAAAACTGTTTTTT
.,TRBV4-2,TRBD2,TRBJ2-3,CASSLPRLGVAGDADTQYF,TGTGCCAGCAGCCTTCCCCGTCTCGGGGTAGCGGGGGATGCAGATACGCAGTATTTT
.,TRBV11-2,.,TRBJ1-5,CASSPTNGVRQPQHF,TGTGCCAGCAGCCCCACAAACGGGGTCAGACAGCCCCAGCATTTT
.,TRBV6-5,.,TRBJ1-4,CASSRGTGGEKLFF,TGTGCCAGCAGCCGGGGGACGGGGGGTGAAAAACTGTTTTTT
.,TRBV5-4,TRBD1,TRBJ1-1,CASSTRTGGRAEAFF,TGTGCCAGCAGCACCAGGACAGGGGGAAGGGCTGAAGCTTTCTTT
.,TRBV19,.,TRBJ1-1,CASSRDKNTEAFF,TGTGCCAGTAGTAGGGACAAGAACACTGAAGCTTTCTTT
.,TRBV19,.,TRBJ1-6,CASTSRSSYNSPLHF,TGTGCCAGTACCTCACGGAGCTCCTATAATTCACCCCTCCACTTT
.,TRBV6-5,TRBD1,TRBJ1-2,CASKQGVPPNYGYTF,TGTGCCAGCAAGCAGGGGGTGCCTCCTAACTATGGCTACACCTTC
once,TRBV5-1,.,TRBJ1-1,CASSAGTPNTEAFF,TGCGCCAGCAGCGCCGGGACACCTAACACTGAAGCTTTCTTT
.,TRBV4-2,.,TRBJ1-5,CASSQDRGSYTPQHF,TGTGCCAGCAGCCAAGATCGGGGGTCATATACGCCCCAGCATTTT